A selection of T cell receptor beta chains follows, all from one sample in a study of type 1 and type 2 diabetes patients. TCRdb passed the multiplex PCR reads through MiXCR, listing each CDR3 protein once. The sample holds about 290,000 distinct CDR3 sequences, 47% seen once. Sequencing input: peripheral blood mononuclear cells (PBMCs). All receptors come from a man between 18 and 29 years old with type 2 diabetes. Each CDR3 is given with its conserved first and last residue. Fields, in order: J gene, D gene, V gene, clone size, CDR3 protein, CDR3 DNA. The D gene is left open where the match is weak. Size values are once, few and many counts, or a class for expanded clones, and some rows have none.

>TRBJ2-7|.|TRBV20-1|.
CSARETVSYEQYF
TGCAGTGCTCGTGAGACTGTATCCTACGAGCAGTACTTC
>TRBJ1-4|.|TRBV2|.
CASTFERGGKLFF
TGTGCCAGCACTTTTGAAAGGGGGGGAAAACTGTTTTTT
>TRBJ1-2|.|TRBV28|.
CASRTTDNYGYTF
TGTGCCAGCAGGACGACCGATAACTATGGCTACACCTTC
>TRBJ2-2|.|TRBV6-2/TRBV6-3|.
CASKGYTGELFF
TGTGCCAGCAAGGGGTACACCGGGGAGCTGTTTTTT
>TRBJ2-5|.|TRBV6-5|few
CASSYAGQWTKETQYF
TGTGCCAGCAGTTATGCCGGGCAGTGGACGAAAGAGACCCAGTACTTC
>TRBJ2-7|.|TRBV4-1|.
CASSHGPDGANEQYF
TGCGCCAGCAGCCATGGCCCCGACGGGGCCAACGAGCAGTACTTC
>TRBJ1-5|TRBD1|TRBV30|.
CAWSNRGGQPQHF
TGTGCCTGGAGTAACAGGGGCGGGCAGCCCCAGCATTTT
>TRBJ2-7|.|TRBV2|.
CASSGVRGYDEQYF
TGTGCCAGCAGTGGGGTTAGGGGGTACGACGAGCAGTACTTC
>TRBJ2-2|.|TRBV20-1|.
CSARSENTGELFF
TGCAGTGCTAGATCGGAGAACACCGGGGAGCTGTTTTTT
>TRBJ2-2|.|TRBV7-9|once
CASRASGGELFF
TGTGCCAGCCGGGCCTCGGGCGGGGAGCTGTTTTTT
>TRBJ1-2|.|TRBV6-5|.
CASSEGAGSYGYTF
TGTGCCAGCAGTGAAGGGGCAGGGTCCTATGGCTACACCTTC
>TRBJ2-1|TRBD2|TRBV7-8|once
CARSLPGLAHEQFF
TGTGCCCGCAGCTTACCTGGACTAGCCCATGAGCAGTTCTTC
>TRBJ2-5|.|TRBV7-6|.
CASSLVPLETQYF
TGTGCCAGCAGCTTAGTTCCCCTGGAGACCCAGTACTTC
>TRBJ2-1|.|TRBV19|.
CASIFTAPSSYNEQFF
TGTGCCAGTATTTTTACGGCGCCTAGCTCCTACAATGAGCAGTTCTTC
>TRBJ2-7|TRBD1|TRBV10-1|many
CASSPGTGGYEQYF
TGCGCCAGCAGTCCCGGGACAGGCGGGTACGAGCAGTACTTC
>TRBJ1-6|.|TRBV20-1|.
CSASDGRGNSPLHF
TGCAGTGCCAGCGACGGCAGGGGAAATTCACCCCTCCACTTT
>TRBJ2-7|.|TRBV4-2|few
CASSQGTGYEQYF
TGTGCCAGCAGCCAGGGGACTGGCTACGAGCAGTACTTC
>TRBJ1-1|.|TRBV7-2|.
CASSRDRLFGAFF
TGTGCCAGCAGCCGTGACAGGCTATTCGGAGCTTTCTTT
>TRBJ1-1|.|TRBV2|.
CASSDTATNTEAFF
TGTGCCAGCAGTGACACGGCTACGAACACTGAAGCTTTCTTT
>TRBJ1-2|.|TRBV5-1|few
CASSSSGTAYGYTF
TGCGCCAGCAGCTCCTCCGGGACGGCCTATGGCTACACCTTC
>TRBJ2-1|.|TRBV6-1|.
CASSDSPVGGEQFF
TGTGCCAGCAGTGACTCCCCGGTTGGGGGTGAGCAGTTCTTC
>TRBJ2-3|TRBD2|TRBV15|few
CATSRVAGWGGTQYF
TGTGCCACCAGCAGAGTAGCGGGGTGGGGGGGTACGCAGTATTTT